The T cell receptor beta chain under discussion was sequenced for a study of T-cell memory formation after mild COVID-19. This clonotype was seen a few times. Germline V gene sequence: CDR1 SGHTA, CDR2 FQGNSA. This CDR3 has 12 residues. V gave up 5 bases and J gave up 15 bases, with 14 bases separating them. TCRdb called the 5' RACE reads again in MiXCR, with one record for every CDR3 protein. This table has about 410,000 distinct CDR3 sequences, about a quarter appearing once. This TCR was recovered from an adult woman who had mild COVID-19 (a few samples of this study predate the infection). Cell type and time point are not known. Sequencing was performed on PBMCs or a T cell subset sorted from them (not recorded which). V and J are TRBV7-2 and TRBJ1-6, with D possibly being TRBD1 (5 bases). The CDR3 DNA is TGTGCCAGCAGCCCCCCAGGGCTTCGCCTCCACTTT. The encoded protein is CASSPPGLRLHF.